These T cell receptor beta chains were read from a single sample in a study of blood T cell repertoires in COVID-19. Produced via immunoSEQ multiplex PCR; TCRdb's table is partial and in-frame only. The sample carries tens of thousands of clones, around nine tenths recorded once. Material: peripheral blood. These receptors came from a man aged 55 to 69 with acute or convalescent COVID-19. CDR3s include the opening cysteine and the closing phenylalanine or tryptophan. The order of the fields is V gene, J gene, CDR3 protein.

TRBV30	TRBJ2-2	CAWSDWTDHTGELFF
TRBV4-3	TRBJ1-3	CASSQGPTMGGNTIYF
TRBV2	TRBJ2-7	CASSEWGAGGEQYF
TRBV6-6	TRBJ1-5	CASSFDGANQPQHF
TRBV3-1/TRBV3-2	TRBJ2-7	CASSPQTSGRAFYEQYF
TRBV24-1	TRBJ2-2	CATSDATGGGTGELFF
TRBV2	TRBJ2-7	CASRDQGIYEQYF
TRBV2	TRBJ2-7	CASSEGLAGFEQYF
TRBV27	TRBJ2-6	CASSRNTGPGANVLTF
TRBV5-1	TRBJ1-4	CASSWRTTNEKLFF
TRBV5-1	TRBJ2-3	CASSLAGGADTQYF
TRBV4-3	TRBJ2-2	CASSQDLASGFTGELFF
TRBV6-5	TRBJ2-3	CAIARDRGTDTQYF
TRBV6-1	TRBJ2-5	CASSEARGLRRETQYF
TRBV11-2	TRBJ2-1	CASSLVQADEQFF
TRBV19	TRBJ2-1	CASHEQGNNEQFF
TRBV2	TRBJ2-7	CASSSRLAGVNEQYF
TRBV6-5	TRBJ2-1	CASSGGQGASNEQFF
TRBV10-1	TRBJ2-2	CASSSGLAINTGELFF
TRBV15	TRBJ2-2	CATSRDRLAGITGELFF
TRBV3-1/TRBV3-2	TRBJ1-1	CASSQAGVWTEAFF
TRBV30	TRBJ2-3	CAWRRVAGTQYF
TRBV2	TRBJ1-5	CASSDGLYQPQHF
TRBV7-2	TRBJ2-2	CASSLGATIIKGELFF
TRBV29-1	TRBJ1-2	CSVGQGMGNYGYTF
TRBV30	TRBJ1-6	CAWSGTENSPLHF